Below are 5 T cell receptor beta chains sequenced from a single sample in a study of blood T cell repertoires in COVID-19. Sequencing was performed with immunoSEQ multiplex PCR; in TCRdb, only in-frame clones are kept and a portion is missing. In the table there are fewer than 110,000 clones, around 89% of which are singletons. Sequencing was performed on peripheral blood. The source of these receptors is a woman aged 60-75 years with acute or convalescent COVID-19.

As for this clone: The identical CDR3 is also encoded by other nucleotide sequences in the sample. This chain uses TRBV19 with TRBJ2-7; 14 bases are a match to TRBD2. Germline-derived CDR1 and CDR2 are LNHDA and SQIVND (reference sequence). Trimming took 2 bases from V and 4 from J; bases not matched to a gene: 1. CDR3 length equals 15 residues. The CDR3 sequence: CASSIRTSGRYEQYF. CDR3 in DNA: TGTGCCAGTAGTATACGGACTAGCGGGAGGTACGAGCAGTACTTC.

The chain combines TRBV6-5 with TRBJ2-1, with 7 bases that match TRBD2. CDR1 and CDR2 (germline): MNHEY, SVGAGI. Trimming removed 7 bases from V and 0 bases from J; junction bases left unmatched: 6. The CDR3 has 15 amino acids. The CDR3 DNA follows: TGTGCCAGCACCGGAGCGGGGACCTCCTACAATGAGCAGTTCTTC. Protein sequence: CASTGAGTSYNEQFF.

CDR3 coding DNA: TGTGCCAGCAGCTTAGCTAGGGGTAACAATGAGCAGTTCTTC. Translating it yields CASSLARGNNEQFF. The chain joins TRBV11-3 to TRBJ2-1, with a weak D call TRBD1 (5 bases). The CDR3 runs to 14 residues. Trimming shortened V by 1 base and J by 5 bases, and 9 bases separated the two germline ends. Germline V CDR1 and CDR2: SGHNT, YENEEA.

J is TRBJ2-2 and V is TRBV24-1; 7 bases line up with TRBD2. Unmatched junction bases numbered 6, after V lost 4 bases and J lost 5 bases. The CDR3 extends over 15 amino acids. CDR1 and CDR2 from the germline V gene are KGHDR and SFDVKD. In DNA form, the CDR3 reads TGTGCCACCAGTGACCCCGGAGCGGGGACCGGGGAGCTGTTTTTT. Translated, it gives CATSDPGAGTGELFF.

V usage is TRBV29-1 and J usage is TRBJ1-1; D ambiguous. Germline V gene data show CDR1 as SQVTM and CDR2 as ANQGSEA. The CDR3 consists of 11 residues. Trimming took off 6 bases at V and 7 bases at J, with 12 bases between the two ends. The CDR3 loop reads CSVSNTDEAFF. The CDR3 nucleotides read TGCAGCGTGTCGAACACCGATGAAGCTTTCTTT. The variable domain in full, with the rest retrieved from reference TRBV29-1 and TRBJ1-1, is SAVISQKPSRDICQRGTSLTIQCQVDSQVTMMFWYRQQPGQSLTLIATANQGSEATYESGFVIDKFPISRPNLTFSTLTVSNMSPEDSSIYLCSVSNTDEAFFGQGTRLTVV.